This T cell receptor (beta chain) was sequenced for a study of beta chain features in type 1 diabetes. The whole isolated RNA underwent reverse transcription, so sequencing captured expressed TCRB transcripts. Approximately 4 million reads was the average for naive, central memory and regulatory T cell samples. Profiled with immunoSEQ multiplex PCR; TCRdb holds only in-frame clones, not every one. This sample carries about 150,000 clones, roughly 50% of them seen once, and the ten largest clones take 0.42%. A sort by CD45RO/CCR7/CD25/CD127/CD95/CD27 yielded CD4+ naive, central memory, regulatory and stem cell-like memory cells. There are 12 residues in the CDR3. Germline CDR1 reads MNHEY; CDR2 reads SVGAGI. Trimming took 0 bases from V and 10 from J, leaving 6 bases between them.

Specimen: Tregs from blood. The clonotype originates from a man aged 18 to 30 in good health. The V gene is TRBV6-5, the J gene TRBJ1-4; no clear D. The CDR3 is CASSYSRGKLFF. CDR3 sequence (DNA): TGTGCCAGCAGTTACTCTCGGGGAAAACTGTTTTTT.